These T cell receptor beta chains were read from a single sample in a study of T cells in Graves' hyperthyroidism and ophthalmopathy. TCRdb re-derived calls from the multiplex PCR reads in MiXCR, one entry per CDR3 protein. Found here are about 640,000 distinct CDR3 sequences, roughly 20% of them singletons; the top ten hold under 35%. What was sequenced was blood. Receptors were obtained from a man between 25 and 39 years old with Graves' ophthalmopathy. Each CDR3 is given with its conserved first and last residue. The order of the fields is clone size, J gene, V gene, D gene, CDR3 DNA, CDR3 protein. The D gene is left open where the match is weak. Clone size is not always given. Where it is, it says once, few, many or a class for expanded clones.

>many|TRBJ2-5|TRBV7-2|.
TGTGCCAGCAGCTTAATGGGAACAGGGCAAGAGACCCAGTACTTC
CASSLMGTGQETQYF
>.|TRBJ1-5|TRBV28|.
TGTGCCAGCAGTCCCTCGTGGGGCAATCAGCCCCAGCATTTT
CASSPSWGNQPQHF
>.|TRBJ2-6|TRBV20-1|.
TGCAGTGCTAGCGATCGAACTGGGGCCAACGTCCTGACTTTC
CSASDRTGANVLTF
>few|TRBJ1-2|TRBV6-1|TRBD1
TGTGCCAGCAGCCGCGGAGGGTCAGGGGGCTATGGCTACACCTTC
CASSRGGSGGYGYTF
>few|TRBJ2-5|TRBV29-1|TRBD2
TGCAGCAGCGGACTAGCGGGAGTGGGGGCCCAGTACTTC
CSSGLAGVGAQYF
>many|TRBJ2-7|TRBV2|.
TGTGCCAGCAGTGGACAGCGAGAAAGCTCCTACGAGCAGTACTTC
CASSGQRESSYEQYF
>few|TRBJ2-5|TRBV7-8|TRBD2
TGTGCCAGCAGCGTTAGCGGGGCGGAGGAGACCCAGTACTTC
CASSVSGAEETQYF
>.|TRBJ2-1|TRBV4-3|TRBD2
TGCGCCAGCAGCCCTGAGGGGACTAGCGGGCCTAATGAGCAGTTCTTC
CASSPEGTSGPNEQFF
>many|TRBJ2-7|TRBV6-5|.
TGTGCCAGCAGTTACGGACCGGAGGAATTCTTCGAGCAGTACTTC
CASSYGPEEFFEQYF
>few|TRBJ2-2|TRBV12-3/TRBV12-4|TRBD1
TGTGCCAGCGAGAGGGGGCGGACCGGGGAGCTGTTTTTT
CASERGRTGELFF
>few|TRBJ1-3|TRBV7-6|.
TGTGCCAGCAGCCCCGCATTAAACTCTGGAAACACCATATATTTT
CASSPALNSGNTIYF
>many|TRBJ2-7|TRBV27|.
TGTGCCAGCAGTAAAGCAGCTGGGCCTTCCTACGAGCAGTACTTC
CASSKAAGPSYEQYF
>many|TRBJ2-7|TRBV2|TRBD2
TGTGCCAGCAGTTCGGCAGGGAGGGTCTACGAGCAGTACTTC
CASSSAGRVYEQYF
>.|TRBJ2-2|TRBV11-2|.
TGTGCCAGCAGCTTATCCCCCAGGTTTTTGCCCGGGGAGCTGTTTTTT
CASSLSPRFLPGELFF
>few|TRBJ2-3|TRBV25-1|TRBD1
TGTGCCAGTTCCGGGACAGATCCCTGGGATACGCAGTATTTT
CASSGTDPWDTQYF
>.|TRBJ2-1|TRBV24-1|TRBD1
TGTGCCACCAGTGATTTGGGACAGGGGGCTCCCAGCGAGCAGTTCTTC
CATSDLGQGAPSEQFF
>few|TRBJ2-3|TRBV7-9|.
TGTGCCAGCAGCTTAACAGCGGACCCCCGGTATACGCAGTATTTT
CASSLTADPRYTQYF
>.|TRBJ2-7|TRBV28|TRBD1
TGTGCCAGCAGCGTAGGCGGACAGGGGTGGTACGAGCAGTACTTC
CASSVGGQGWYEQYF
>.|TRBJ1-1|TRBV20-1|.
TGCAGTGCTAAGTACCGAATGAACACTGAAGCTTTCTTT
CSAKYRMNTEAFF
>many|TRBJ1-1|TRBV5-1|TRBD1
TGCGCCAGCAGCGAGGGACAGGTTGACACTGAAGCTTTCTTT
CASSEGQVDTEAFF
>.|TRBJ1-5|TRBV7-9|.
TGTGCCAGCAGCATAGACCTCCCTGGCAATCAGCCCCAGCATTTT
CASSIDLPGNQPQHF
>few|TRBJ2-5|TRBV28|TRBD1
TGTGCCAGCAGTCTCCGGACAGGGGGCCTAGAGACCCAGTACTTC
CASSLRTGGLETQYF
>few|TRBJ2-7|TRBV29-1|.
TGCAGCGTCCTAACATCGACTAGTCTGCGCGAGCAGTACTTC
CSVLTSTSLREQYF
>many|TRBJ2-1|TRBV28|.
TGTGCCAGCAGTTCCAGGGAGCTCCTCGGGGGTGAGCAGTTCTTC
CASSSRELLGGEQFF
>many|TRBJ1-1|TRBV12-3/TRBV12-4|.
TGTGCCAGCAGCCAAGCCATGAACACTGAAGCTTTCTTT
CASSQAMNTEAFF
>.|TRBJ2-5|TRBV5-1|TRBD1
TGCGCCAGCAGCCCCACAGGGGCCCCTGGGCAAGAGACCCAGTACTTC
CASSPTGAPGQETQYF
>.|TRBJ1-2|TRBV20-1|.
TGCAGTGCTAGAGATCCTGCCGGAGGTCGTATACTCTACACCTTC
CSARDPAGGRILYTF
>many|TRBJ1-1|TRBV5-1|.
TGCGCCAGCAGCTTTGGAACGAACACTGAAGCTTTCTTT
CASSFGTNTEAFF
>many|TRBJ2-5|TRBV11-2|TRBD2
TGTGCCAGCAGCCCTAGGCCCCCTAGCGGAGAAGAGACCCAGTACTTC
CASSPRPPSGEETQYF